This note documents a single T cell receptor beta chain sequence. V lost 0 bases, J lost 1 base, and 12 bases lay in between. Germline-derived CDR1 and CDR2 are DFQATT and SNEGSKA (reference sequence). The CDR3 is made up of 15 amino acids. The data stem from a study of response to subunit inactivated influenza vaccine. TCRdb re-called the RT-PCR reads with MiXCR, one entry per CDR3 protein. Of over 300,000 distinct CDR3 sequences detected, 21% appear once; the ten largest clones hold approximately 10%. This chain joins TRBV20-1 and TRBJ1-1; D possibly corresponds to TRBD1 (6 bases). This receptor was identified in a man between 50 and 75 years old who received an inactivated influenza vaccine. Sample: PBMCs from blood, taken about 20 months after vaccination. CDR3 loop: CSAREDGTSNTEAFF. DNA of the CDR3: TGCAGTGCTAGAGAAGACGGGACATCGAACACTGAAGCTTTCTTT.